This T cell receptor (beta chain) was recorded in a study of OX40 agonist ivuxolimab in advanced cancers. Notes on the study in general: The investigators did not determine what antigen specificity the expanded peripheral T cells had.

V dropped 6 bases and J dropped 1; count of bases not matched to a gene: 6. The germline V gene encodes CDR1 MDHEN and CDR2 SYDVKM. This CDR3 contains 15 residues. Comment on this clone: Its antigen is not known.

Baseline, cycle 4 day 1, and cycle 7 day 1 were the blood sampling points. This table comes from immunoSEQ multiplex PCR, and its TCRdb copy is limited to in-frame clones, with some not included. The sample consists of about 75,000 clones, over 85% of them appearing once. The TCR was taken from an adult with an advanced solid tumor such as melanoma, head and neck, liver or kidney cancer. Sequencing used CD4+ or CD8+ T cells sorted from blood, obtained in a trial of the OX40 agonist ivuxolimab. V is TRBV28 and J is TRBJ1-1; TRBD1 matches 9 bases. The CDR3 nucleotides read TGTGCCAGCAGGAAACCGGGACAGGGGAACACTGAAGCTTTCTTT. Translating gives CASRKPGQGNTEAFF. Complete variable domain (other parts from reference TRBV28 and TRBJ1-1): DVKVTQSSRYLVKRTGEKVFLECVQDMDHENMFWYRQDPGLGLRLIYFSYDVKMKEKGDIPEGYSVSREKKERFSLILESASTNQTSMYLCASRKPGQGNTEAFFGQGTRLTVV.